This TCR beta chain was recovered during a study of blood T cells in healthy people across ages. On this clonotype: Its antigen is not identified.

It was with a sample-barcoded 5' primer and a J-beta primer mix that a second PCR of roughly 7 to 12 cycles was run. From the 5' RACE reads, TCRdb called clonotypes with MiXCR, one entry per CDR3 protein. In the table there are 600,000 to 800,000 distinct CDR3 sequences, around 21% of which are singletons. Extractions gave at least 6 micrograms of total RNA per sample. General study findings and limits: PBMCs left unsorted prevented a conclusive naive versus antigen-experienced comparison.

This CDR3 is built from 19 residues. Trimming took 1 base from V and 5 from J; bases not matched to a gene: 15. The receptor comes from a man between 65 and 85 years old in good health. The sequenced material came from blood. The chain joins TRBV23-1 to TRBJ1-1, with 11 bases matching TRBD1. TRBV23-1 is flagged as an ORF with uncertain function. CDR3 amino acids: CASSQYGPWTGGAGTEAFF. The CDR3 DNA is TGCGCCAGCAGTCAATATGGACCCTGGACAGGGGGCGCGGGGACTGAAGCTTTCTTT.